Presented here are 3 T cell receptor beta chains from one specimen sequenced in a study of blood T cell repertoires in COVID-19. The data were produced by immunoSEQ multiplex PCR, yet TCRdb's version contains in-frame clones alone and is incomplete. Altogether roughly 110,000 clones are present, 71% being singletons, with the ten largest covering around 0.92%. The sample consisted of peripheral blood. The receptors shown here come from a human donor with acute or convalescent COVID-19. The donor label of this sample is uncertain.

The genes are TRBV4-1 and TRBJ1-2; TRBD1 agrees at 11 bases. From germline, CDR1 is MGHRA and CDR2 YSYEKL. This CDR3 region has 16 residues. Germline trimming cut 1 base from V and 7 bases from J; bases unmatched to any gene: 8. This chain's CDR3 is CASSQVGTGGTRGYTF. CDR3 bases: TGCGCCAGCAGCCAAGTGGGGACAGGGGGGACTCGTGGCTACACCTTC.

In DNA, the CDR3 is TGTGCTAGTGGTTTGTTTTCAGGGAGCAATCAGCCCCAGCATTTT. Protein sequence: CASGLFSGSNQPQHF. J is TRBJ1-5 and V is TRBV12-5; D is possibly TRBD1 (5 bases). Trimming took 2 bases from V and 1 from J, leaving 9 bases between them. CDR3 length equals 15 residues. Germline CDR1 and CDR2: LGHNT and FRNRAP. Filled out from reference TRBV12-5 and TRBJ1-5, the complete variable domain reads DARVTQTPRHKVTEMGQEVTMRCQPILGHNTVFWYRQTMMQGLELLAYFRNRAPLDDSGMPKDRFSAEMPDATLATLKIQPSEPRDSAVYFCASGLFSGSNQPQHFGDGTRLSIL.

The chain links TRBV24-1 to TRBJ2-2; a possible D gene is TRBD1 (5 bases). The CDR3 loop spans 16 amino acids. Germline-derived CDR1 and CDR2 are KGHDR and SFDVKD. V lost 0 bases and J lost 0, with 7 bases in between. DNA of the CDR3: TGTGCCACCAGTGATTTGAGACAGACGAACACCGGGGAGCTGTTTTTT. Protein: CATSDLRQTNTGELFF.